These T cell receptor beta chains were read from a single sample in a study of blood T cell repertoires in COVID-19. TCRdb's copy holds only in-frame clones and misses some; the assay was immunoSEQ multiplex PCR. The profile shows approximately 480,000 clones, 89% of them singletons. Input material: peripheral blood. The receptors come from a man aged 18 to 29 with COVID-19, enrolled during active disease. Both conserved end residues are part of each CDR3. Each record gives: D gene, clone size, V gene, J gene, CDR3 DNA, CDR3 protein. A D gene is named only where the DNA matches it firmly. Part of the rows lack a size; the others show once, few, many or a class for expanded clones.

d_gene: .; abundance: .; v_gene: TRBV11-2; j_gene: TRBJ1-1; CDR3nt: TGTGCCAGCAGCTTAGGGTCGAGGTGGACTGAAGCTTTCTTT; CDR3aa: CASSLGSRWTEAFF
d_gene: .; abundance: once; v_gene: TRBV5-1; j_gene: TRBJ2-7; CDR3nt: TGCGCCAGCAGCCTGGCCGCTAGCGCCACCTACGAGCAGTACTTC; CDR3aa: CASSLAASATYEQYF
d_gene: .; abundance: .; v_gene: TRBV6-6; j_gene: TRBJ2-1; CDR3nt: TGTGCCAGCAGACCTAGCGAGTGGCCCTACAATGAGCAGTTCTTC; CDR3aa: CASRPSEWPYNEQFF
d_gene: TRBD2; abundance: .; v_gene: TRBV11-2; j_gene: TRBJ2-3; CDR3nt: TGTGCCAGCAGCGCAGGACTAGCGGGAGTAACAGATACGCAGTATTTT; CDR3aa: CASSAGLAGVTDTQYF
d_gene: .; abundance: .; v_gene: TRBV6-2/TRBV6-3; j_gene: TRBJ1-5; CDR3nt: TGTGCCAGCAGTTCCCCCAGCAGGGCAAAGCAGCCCCAGCATTTT; CDR3aa: CASSSPSRAKQPQHF
d_gene: .; abundance: .; v_gene: TRBV27; j_gene: TRBJ1-1; CDR3nt: TGTGCCAGCAGTTTATCGAGTCCGGTGAACACTGAAGCTTTCTTT; CDR3aa: CASSLSSPVNTEAFF
d_gene: .; abundance: .; v_gene: TRBV5-6; j_gene: TRBJ2-5; CDR3nt: TGTGCCAGCAGCTCCCAGGCGGGGGCGGGGGAGACCCAGTACTTC; CDR3aa: CASSSQAGAGETQYF
d_gene: TRBD1; abundance: .; v_gene: TRBV7-2; j_gene: TRBJ1-5; CDR3nt: TGTGCCAGCAGCGACCGGACAGGGCCCCTGCATTTT; CDR3aa: CASSDRTGPLHF
d_gene: TRBD1; abundance: .; v_gene: TRBV6-5; j_gene: TRBJ1-2; CDR3nt: TGTGCCAGCAGTCGGGACAGGGCCCCCTATGGCTACACCTTC; CDR3aa: CASSRDRAPYGYTF
d_gene: .; abundance: .; v_gene: TRBV5-1; j_gene: TRBJ1-2; CDR3nt: TGCGCCAGCAGCCTGGACAGAGCTAACTATGGCTACACCTTC; CDR3aa: CASSLDRANYGYTF
d_gene: .; abundance: .; v_gene: TRBV5-1; j_gene: TRBJ2-3; CDR3nt: TGCGCCAGCAGCTTGGCCCAGCGGAACACAGATACGCAGTATTTT; CDR3aa: CASSLAQRNTDTQYF
d_gene: TRBD2; abundance: once; v_gene: TRBV6-5; j_gene: TRBJ2-1; CDR3nt: TGTGCCAGCGGTACTAGCGGGGGCCTTGCTGAGCAGTTCTTC; CDR3aa: CASGTSGGLAEQFF
d_gene: .; abundance: .; v_gene: TRBV3-1/TRBV3-2; j_gene: TRBJ2-2; CDR3nt: TGTGCCAGCAGCCCCCACGGTCAGAACACCGGGGAGCTGTTTTTT; CDR3aa: CASSPHGQNTGELFF
d_gene: TRBD1; abundance: .; v_gene: TRBV7-9; j_gene: TRBJ2-3; CDR3nt: TGTGCCAGCAGCTCCAGACAGGGATTCACAGATACGCAGTATTTT; CDR3aa: CASSSRQGFTDTQYF
d_gene: .; abundance: .; v_gene: TRBV4-1; j_gene: TRBJ2-3; CDR3nt: TGCGCCAGCAGCCATTCCGACCTCCTAGCGATAAGCACAGATACGCAGTATTTT; CDR3aa: CASSHSDLLAISTDTQYF
d_gene: .; abundance: .; v_gene: TRBV27; j_gene: TRBJ2-1; CDR3nt: TGTGCCAGCAGTTCCAGCGGTGAGCAGTTCTTC; CDR3aa: CASSSSGEQFF
d_gene: TRBD2; abundance: .; v_gene: TRBV27; j_gene: TRBJ2-2; CDR3nt: TGTGCCAGCAGTTTACCCGGGACTAGCGGGAGGGCCTTTGACACCGGGGAGCTGTTTTTT; CDR3aa: CASSLPGTSGRAFDTGELFF
d_gene: TRBD1; abundance: once; v_gene: TRBV5-4; j_gene: TRBJ2-7; CDR3nt: TGTGCCAGCAGCTTGCGGATGACAGGGGGCGTAGTCTACGAGCAGTACTTC; CDR3aa: CASSLRMTGGVVYEQYF
d_gene: TRBD2; abundance: .; v_gene: TRBV19; j_gene: TRBJ2-1; CDR3nt: TGTGCCAGTAGTATAGATACCTTTAGCGGGAACCCCTACAATGAGCAGTTCTTC; CDR3aa: CASSIDTFSGNPYNEQFF
d_gene: .; abundance: once; v_gene: TRBV6-5; j_gene: TRBJ1-4; CDR3nt: TGTGCCAGCAGTTACTCGACAGCAACTAATGAAAAACTGTTTTTT; CDR3aa: CASSYSTATNEKLFF
d_gene: TRBD2; abundance: .; v_gene: TRBV4-1; j_gene: TRBJ2-1; CDR3nt: TGCGCCAGCAGCCAAGAAGGAGTAGGAGCGGGGCAAAATGAGCAGTTCTTC; CDR3aa: CASSQEGVGAGQNEQFF
d_gene: .; abundance: .; v_gene: TRBV7-9; j_gene: TRBJ2-3; CDR3nt: TGTGCCAGCAGCATAACAAGGGGTTTGGGCACAGATACGCAGTATTTT; CDR3aa: CASSITRGLGTDTQYF
d_gene: TRBD1; abundance: .; v_gene: TRBV5-1; j_gene: TRBJ2-2; CDR3nt: TGCGCCAGCAGCTCCCACAGGGGGCAGGGGGAGCTGTTTTTT; CDR3aa: CASSSHRGQGELFF
d_gene: .; abundance: .; v_gene: TRBV20-1; j_gene: TRBJ1-1; CDR3nt: TGCAGTGCTAGTGTGGGGGCAACCACTGAAGCTTTCTTT; CDR3aa: CSASVGATTEAFF
d_gene: .; abundance: .; v_gene: TRBV10-1; j_gene: TRBJ1-1; CDR3nt: TGCGCCAGCAGCCTCGGGGGTTTCACTGAAGCTTTCTTT; CDR3aa: CASSLGGFTEAFF
d_gene: .; abundance: .; v_gene: TRBV10-3; j_gene: TRBJ1-2; CDR3nt: TGTGCCATCAGTGACGCTGGGGCCAGAACTAACTATGGCTACACCTTC; CDR3aa: CAISDAGARTNYGYTF
d_gene: .; abundance: few; v_gene: TRBV11-3; j_gene: TRBJ1-2; CDR3nt: TGTGCCAGCAGCTTATCGAACTCCGGGACTCATGGCTACACCTTC; CDR3aa: CASSLSNSGTHGYTF
d_gene: .; abundance: .; v_gene: TRBV6-5; j_gene: TRBJ2-2; CDR3nt: TGTGCCAGCAGGACAGGCTCAGAGGACACCGGGGAGCTGTTTTTT; CDR3aa: CASRTGSEDTGELFF
d_gene: TRBD1; abundance: .; v_gene: TRBV11-2; j_gene: TRBJ2-4; CDR3nt: TGTGCCAGCAGCACCTCTGGACAGGGGAGGGCCAAAAACATTCAGTACTTC; CDR3aa: CASSTSGQGRAKNIQYF
d_gene: .; abundance: once; v_gene: TRBV3-1/TRBV3-2; j_gene: TRBJ1-3; CDR3nt: TGTGCCAGCAGCCAAGCGGGGGGAAACACCATATATTTT; CDR3aa: CASSQAGGNTIYF
d_gene: TRBD2; abundance: once; v_gene: TRBV6-6; j_gene: TRBJ2-7; CDR3nt: TGTGCCAGCAGGAGGGAGGGAATTAACGAGCAGTACTTC; CDR3aa: CASRREGINEQYF
d_gene: .; abundance: once; v_gene: TRBV2; j_gene: TRBJ1-1; CDR3nt: TGTGCCAGCAGTGCGAACAGGGAGAACACTGAAGCTTTCTTT; CDR3aa: CASSANRENTEAFF
d_gene: .; abundance: once; v_gene: TRBV19; j_gene: TRBJ1-6; CDR3nt: TGTGCCAGTAGTATACGGAGCTCCTATAATTCACCCCTCCACTTT; CDR3aa: CASSIRSSYNSPLHF
d_gene: .; abundance: .; v_gene: TRBV24-1; j_gene: TRBJ2-3; CDR3nt: TGTGCCACCAGTGATCGTAGCGGCACAGATACGCAGTATTTT; CDR3aa: CATSDRSGTDTQYF
d_gene: .; abundance: .; v_gene: TRBV3-1/TRBV3-2; j_gene: TRBJ1-3; CDR3nt: TGTGCCAGCTTAGTTGGAAACACCATATATTTT; CDR3aa: CASLVGNTIYF
d_gene: TRBD2; abundance: .; v_gene: TRBV27; j_gene: TRBJ2-3; CDR3nt: TGTGCCAGCAGTCGGGTTAGCGGGGGGTTAGATACGCAGTATTTT; CDR3aa: CASSRVSGGLDTQYF
d_gene: TRBD2; abundance: .; v_gene: TRBV5-4; j_gene: TRBJ2-5; CDR3nt: TGTGCCAGCAGCCCGGGGGGACTAGCGGGAGTATTGGAGACCCAGTACTTC; CDR3aa: CASSPGGLAGVLETQYF
d_gene: TRBD1; abundance: few; v_gene: TRBV19; j_gene: TRBJ1-5; CDR3nt: TGTGCCAGTAAGGGGACAGGGAGGGGCAATCAGCCCCAGCATTTT; CDR3aa: CASKGTGRGNQPQHF
d_gene: .; abundance: .; v_gene: TRBV10-2; j_gene: TRBJ2-1; CDR3nt: TGCGCCAGCAGCAAACTTGACAGCCCGGACAATGAGCAGTTCTTC; CDR3aa: CASSKLDSPDNEQFF
d_gene: TRBD2; abundance: .; v_gene: TRBV15; j_gene: TRBJ2-3; CDR3nt: TGTGCCACCAGCACCGGGGGGTTAGCGGGGGATACGCAGTATTTT; CDR3aa: CATSTGGLAGDTQYF
d_gene: TRBD1; abundance: .; v_gene: TRBV6-5; j_gene: TRBJ1-1; CDR3nt: TGTGCCAGCAGAACCACAGGGGCCACTGAAGCTTTCTTT; CDR3aa: CASRTTGATEAFF
d_gene: .; abundance: .; v_gene: TRBV6-1; j_gene: TRBJ2-7; CDR3nt: TGTGCCAGCAGTGAATTGGCAGTGAAGTCCTACGAGCAGTACTTC; CDR3aa: CASSELAVKSYEQYF
d_gene: TRBD2; abundance: .; v_gene: TRBV6-5; j_gene: TRBJ2-2; CDR3nt: TGTGCCAGCAGGCGGACTAGCAGCGTCACCGGGGAGCTGTTTTTT; CDR3aa: CASRRTSSVTGELFF
d_gene: TRBD1; abundance: .; v_gene: TRBV11-3; j_gene: TRBJ2-5; CDR3nt: TGTGCCAGCAGCAAAAAGACAGGGATGGAGACCCAGTACTTC; CDR3aa: CASSKKTGMETQYF
d_gene: TRBD1; abundance: .; v_gene: TRBV7-9; j_gene: TRBJ1-3; CDR3nt: TGTGCCAGCAGCTCCCGACGACAGGGTCCGGGAAACACCATATATTTT; CDR3aa: CASSSRRQGPGNTIYF
d_gene: .; abundance: .; v_gene: TRBV15; j_gene: TRBJ1-2; CDR3nt: TGTGCCACCAGCAGAGTGGGGCGAGACGGCTACACCTTC; CDR3aa: CATSRVGRDGYTF
d_gene: .; abundance: many; v_gene: TRBV4-1; j_gene: TRBJ1-1; CDR3nt: TGCGCCACCCGGGGGGTCCTAAAGAACACTGAAGCTTTCTTT; CDR3aa: CATRGVLKNTEAFF
d_gene: TRBD1; abundance: few; v_gene: TRBV30; j_gene: TRBJ1-3; CDR3nt: TGTGCCTGGAGGAAGAGTTTCGGACAGGGGGCTTCAAGCTCTGGAAACACCATATATTTT; CDR3aa: CAWRKSFGQGASSSGNTIYF
d_gene: .; abundance: .; v_gene: TRBV6-5; j_gene: TRBJ1-1; CDR3nt: TGTGCCAGCGCCTTCAGAGGGAACACTGAAGCTTTCTTT; CDR3aa: CASAFRGNTEAFF
d_gene: .; abundance: once; v_gene: TRBV5-6; j_gene: TRBJ1-3; CDR3nt: TGTGCCAGCAGCTTGGTGGGGGCCTCTGGAAACACCATATATTTT; CDR3aa: CASSLVGASGNTIYF
d_gene: .; abundance: .; v_gene: TRBV21-1; j_gene: TRBJ2-7; CDR3nt: TGTGCCAGCAGCAAAGAAGGCAGGGGGAACTACGAGCAGTACTTC; CDR3aa: CASSKEGRGNYEQYF
d_gene: TRBD2; abundance: once; v_gene: TRBV15; j_gene: TRBJ2-5; CDR3nt: TGTGCCACCAGCAGGCCCTGGCCGACTAGCGGGGGTGAGACCCAGTACTTC; CDR3aa: CATSRPWPTSGGETQYF
d_gene: .; abundance: .; v_gene: TRBV29-1; j_gene: TRBJ2-7; CDR3nt: TGCAGCGTCGTACAGGGTCCCCGGGAGCAGTACTTC; CDR3aa: CSVVQGPREQYF
d_gene: .; abundance: few; v_gene: TRBV5-1; j_gene: TRBJ1-2; CDR3nt: TGCGCCAGCAGCCCCAAGACAGATAACTATGGCTACACCTTC; CDR3aa: CASSPKTDNYGYTF
d_gene: .; abundance: .; v_gene: TRBV19; j_gene: TRBJ2-7; CDR3nt: TGTGCCAGTAGTATAGTTACCGACTCTCAACACTACGAGCAGTACTTC; CDR3aa: CASSIVTDSQHYEQYF
d_gene: .; abundance: .; v_gene: TRBV18; j_gene: TRBJ2-2; CDR3nt: TGTGCCAGCTCACCGGAACAGGGCTACACCGGGGAGCTGTTTTTT; CDR3aa: CASSPEQGYTGELFF